A few counts support the clone carrying this TCR beta chain. The protocol was immunoSEQ multiplex PCR, while the TCRdb copy is restricted to in-frame clones and leaves out a portion. The data show around 100,000 clones, 80% to 95% seen once. These data are taken from a study of T cell changes during pregnancy in multiple sclerosis. Germline V gene lookup returns CDR1 LNHDA and CDR2 SQIVND (reference sequence). This CDR3 is 13 amino acids long. Between the trimmed V and J ends, which lost 4 bases and 2 bases, there was a span of 8 bases. This chain joins TRBV19 and TRBJ1-1; no clear D gene. The sequence was obtained from a female donor with multiple sclerosis, enrolled in a pregnancy study. The sample consisted of peripheral blood, taken in the third trimester of pregnancy. This CDR3 is CASSRPHNTEAFF. In nucleotides, the CDR3 is TGTGCCAGTAGTAGGCCGCATAACACTGAAGCTTTCTTT.